The 20 T cell receptor beta chains reported below all come from one sample, sequenced in a study of cytomegalovirus exposure and HLA in healthy donors. The PCR used 60 Vbeta and 13 Jbeta primers. The protocol was immunoSEQ multiplex PCR, while the TCRdb copy is restricted to in-frame clones and leaves out a portion. The table lists 100,000 or so clones, about four fifths of them singletons. Sequenced material: PBMCs. The receptor set was obtained from a man aged 30 to 45 in good health and CMV-seronegative.

The chain has TRBV4-1 and TRBJ2-7, with TRBD2 matching over 12 bases. Germline CDR1 MGHRA, CDR2 YSYEKL. This CDR3 comprises 15 residues. Losses at the gene ends were 4 bases for V and 2 bases for J; bases not matched to a gene: 3. Written as DNA, the CDR3 is TGCGCCAGCAGCCGGGGACTAGCGGGTACCTACGAGCAGTACTTC. Translation gives CASSRGLAGTYEQYF.

V and J are TRBV4-3 and TRBJ1-2; D is possibly TRBD1 (5 bases). Germline CDR1 and CDR2: LGHNA and YSLEER. This CDR3 spans 15 amino acids. With 0 bases removed from V and 5 bases from J, the gap between germline ends came to 13 bases. The CDR3 loop reads CASSQDRQGIYGYTF. The CDR3 coding sequence is TGCGCCAGCAGCCAAGATCGGCAGGGAATATATGGCTACACCTTC.

V and J are TRBV6-5 and TRBJ1-2; 9 bases align to TRBD1. After removal of 0 bases from V and 8 bases from J, the junction contained 4 bases not matched to a gene. This CDR3 is 14 amino acids long. Per germline, CDR1 MNHEY and CDR2 SVGAGI. The CDR3 DNA reads as TGTGCCAGCAGTTACTCCGGGACAGGGAACGGCTACACCTTC. As protein: CASSYSGTGNGYTF.

For the CDR3, the DNA is TGTGCCAGCAGTGTAACAGGGGGCGGGGTCGAGCAGTACTTC. This encodes CASSVTGGGVEQYF. This chain uses TRBV27 with TRBJ2-7, with TRBD1 matching over 9 bases. Trimming took 5 bases from V and 6 from J; bases not matched to a gene: 8. Germline V lookup: CDR1 MNHEY, CDR2 SMNVEV (reference sequence). The CDR3 runs 14 residues.

Written as DNA, the CDR3 is TGTGCCAGCAGCACGGGACTTACTAACGAGCAGTACTTC. The encoded protein is CASSTGLTNEQYF. J is TRBJ2-7 and V is TRBV14, with D possibly TRBD2 on 6 matching bases. Germline V gene data show CDR1 as SGHDN and CDR2 as FVKESK. Trimming shortened V by 5 bases and J by 5 bases, and 13 bases separated the two germline ends. The CDR3 loop spans 13 amino acids.

This chain uses TRBV11-2 with TRBJ2-7, with no clear D. This CDR3 spans 13 amino acids. V lost 5 bases, J lost 6 bases, and 14 bases lay in between. In germline, CDR1 is SGHAT, CDR2 FQNNGV. The CDR3 region is CASSNPFSGEQYF. CDR3 in DNA: TGTGCCAGCAGCAACCCTTTCTCGGGCGAGCAGTACTTC. Based on the CDR3 plus reference TRBV11-2 and TRBJ2-7, the full variable domain is EAGVAQSPRYKIIEKRQSVAFWCNPISGHATLYWYQQILGQGPKLLIQFQNNGVVDDSQLPKDRFSAERLKGVDSTLKIQPAKLEDSAVYLCASSNPFSGEQYFGPGTRLTVT.

The rearrangement uses TRBV5-4 and TRBJ2-1, with D tentatively TRBD2 (7 bases). The V and J ends lost 5 bases and 4 bases respectively, with 16 bases between them. The CDR3 consists of 15 residues. Germline CDR1 and CDR2: SGHNT and YYREEE (reference sequence). The CDR3 reads CASSQSGTNYNEQFF. In nucleotides, the CDR3 is TGTGCCAGCAGTCAAAGCGGGACAAATTACAATGAGCAGTTCTTC.

This clone came up a few times. The V gene is TRBV5-6, the J gene TRBJ1-2; TRBD1 matches 8 bases. CDR3 length equals 15 residues. The ends lost 1 base at V and 6 bases at J; junction bases unmatched: 8. CDR1 and CDR2 from the germline V gene are SGHDT and YYEEEE. CDR3 in amino acids: CASSLPTGVGDGYTF. The CDR3 DNA reads as TGTGCCAGCAGCTTGCCGACAGGGGTGGGTGATGGCTACACCTTC.

The chain uses TRBV30 and TRBJ1-1; 7 nucleotides align to TRBD1. Germline lookup yields CDR1 GTSNPN and CDR2 SVGIG (reference sequence). V dropped 2 bases and J dropped 5; count of bases not matched to a gene: 11. The CDR3 length is 15 residues. CDR3 sequence: CAWSLGGAEKTEAFF. CDR3 bases: TGTGCCTGGAGTCTAGGGGGCGCGGAGAAGACTGAAGCTTTCTTT.

This clone was counted a few times. The gene calls are TRBV4-2 and TRBJ2-1; 10 bases are a match to TRBD2. Per germline, CDR1 LGHNA and CDR2 YNFKEQ. The CDR3 covers 16 residues. The junction had 9 bases not matched to a gene; V was cut back by 4 bases and J by 6 bases. DNA for the CDR3: TGTGCCAGCAGCCCTACAACTAGCGGGGATGCCAATGAGCAGTTCTTC. Residues: CASSPTTSGDANEQFF.

The rearrangement links TRBV27 to TRBJ2-7, with TRBD1 as a possible D gene (5 bases). The germline V gene encodes CDR1 MNHEY and CDR2 SMNVEV (reference sequence). V lost 5 bases to trimming and J lost 5 bases, with 16 bases between them. There are 14 residues in the CDR3. CDR3 region: CASSLPGLNHEQYF. In DNA, the CDR3 is TGTGCCAGCAGTCTACCAGGGCTGAACCACGAGCAGTACTTC.

This clone was detected only a few times. The chain employs TRBV6-5 and TRBJ2-5, with 8 nucleotides matching TRBD2. Germline V gene sequence: CDR1 MNHEY, CDR2 SVGAGI. The length of the CDR3 is 13 residues. Trimming removed 6 bases from V and 5 bases from J; junction bases left unmatched: 5. CDR3 region: CASSGGEKETQYF. The CDR3 region has the DNA TGTGCCAGCAGCGGGGGGGAGAAGGAGACCCAGTACTTC.

This rearrangement joins TRBV7-9 to TRBJ1-1; 10 bases fit TRBD1. Germline trimming cut 6 bases from V and 4 bases from J; bases unmatched to any gene: 8. Looked up from germline, CDR1 is SEHNR and CDR2 is FQNEAQ (reference sequence). This CDR3 region has 15 residues. Here the CDR3 reads CASRTGTGVSTEAFF. The CDR3 bases are TGTGCCAGCAGAACCGGGACAGGGGTTAGCACTGAAGCTTTCTTT. The whole variable domain, remainder taken from reference TRBV7-9 and TRBJ1-1, is DTGVSQNPRHKITKRGQNVTFRCDPISEHNRLYWYRQTLGQGPEFLTYFQNEAQLEKSRLLSDRFSAERPKGSFSTLEIQRTEQGDSAMYLCASRTGTGVSTEAFFGQGTRLTVV.

This rearrangement joins TRBV11-2 to TRBJ1-1; 7 bases are shared with TRBD1. With 1 base clipped from V and 7 bases from J, the junction kept 6 bases outside the gene matches. The CDR3 covers 14 residues. In germline, CDR1 is SGHAT, CDR2 FQNNGV. The CDR3 nucleotides read TGTGCCAGCAGCTTAGTTAGGGGGCGGGGTGAAGCTTTCTTT. This codes for CASSLVRGRGEAFF.

This chain uses TRBV21-1 with TRBJ1-3; the table's D call, TRBD1, has no DNA check behind it. TRBV21-1 is tagged as a pseudogene. CDR3 length: 16 amino acids. The CDR3 DNA reads as TGTGCCAGCAGCAAAGCCGGAGACAGCTCTGGAAACACCATATATTTT. Translating it yields CASSKAGDSSGNTIYF.

This CDR3 reads CASSPPLAANTDTQYF. CDR3 DNA sequence: TGTGCCAGCTCACCACCCCTAGCGGCCAATACAGATACGCAGTATTTT. This chain uses TRBV18 with TRBJ2-3, with TRBD2 identical over 7 bases. J was trimmed by 3 bases and V by 0 bases; bases with no gene match: 6. CDR3 length: 16 residues. CDR1 and CDR2 from the germline V gene are KGHSH and LQKENI.

V gene TRBV28 combines with J gene TRBJ1-1; TRBD1 aligns across 10 bases. Trimming removed 3 bases from V and 7 bases from J; junction bases left unmatched: 8. The germline V gene has CDR1 MDHEN and CDR2 SYDVKM. The CDR3 runs to 15 residues. This CDR3 reads CASSFLGRDRGEAFF. The CDR3 DNA reads TGTGCCAGCAGTTTCTTGGGCAGGGACAGGGGTGAAGCTTTCTTT.

The chain uses TRBV10-2 and TRBJ2-7; 7 bases fit TRBD1. Germline CDR1 and CDR2: WSHSY and SAAADI. This CDR3 comprises 12 residues. V lost 5 bases, J lost 7 bases, and 5 bases stayed unmatched. The CDR3 loop is CASSLPRGEQYF. In DNA, the CDR3 is TGCGCCAGCAGTTTACCCAGGGGGGAGCAGTACTTC.

The V gene is TRBV5-6, the J gene TRBJ1-2, with 8 nucleotides matching TRBD1. This CDR3 is 13 amino acids long. V shed 1 base and J 7 bases; nucleotides not matched to a gene: 3. Germline assignment: CDR1 SGHDT and CDR2 YYEEEE. The CDR3 coding sequence is TGTGCCAGCAGCTTGTCAGGGGGCGGTGGCTACACCTTC. Its protein is CASSLSGGGGYTF.

The CDR3 protein is CASSLGAWMGNQPQHF. The CDR3, as DNA: TGTGCCAGCAGCTTGGGGGCCTGGATGGGCAATCAGCCCCAGCATTTT. V gene TRBV7-2 combines with J gene TRBJ1-5, with D possibly being TRBD1 (6 bases). The V end lost 3 bases, the J end lost 2 bases, and 14 bases lay between the germline ends. Per the germline V gene, CDR1 is SGHTA and CDR2 is FQGNSA. This CDR3 spans 16 amino acids. Drawing the rest from reference TRBV7-2 and TRBJ1-5, the complete variable domain is GAGVSQSPSNKVTEKGKDVELRCDPISGHTALYWYRQSLGQGLEFLIYFQGNSAPDKSGLPSDRFSAERTGGSVSTLTIQRTQQEDSAVYLCASSLGAWMGNQPQHFGDGTRLSIL.